These T cell receptor beta chains were read from a single sample in a study of blood T cell repertoires in COVID-19. TCRdb's table, derived via immunoSEQ multiplex PCR, lists solely in-frame clones and lacks some. Among 95,000 to 100,000 clones listed, approximately 86% were seen once. Material: peripheral blood. These receptors all come from a man older than 75 with acute or convalescent COVID-19. Each CDR3 is given with its conserved first and last residue. A D gene is named only where the DNA matches it firmly. Not every row has a clone size; where given, it reads once, few, many or a size class.

len	v_gene	j_gene	d_gene	abundance	CDR3nt	CDR3aa
15	TRBV5-1	TRBJ1-1	TRBD1	NA	TGCGCCAGCAGCCCCGACAGGGGTTTAAGGACTGAAGCTTTCTTT	CASSPDRGLRTEAFF
15	TRBV5-3	TRBJ2-1	NA	few	TGTGCCAGAAGCTTGGGTCACTCCGATCCCAATGAGCAGTTCTTC	CARSLGHSDPNEQFF
16	TRBV6-2/TRBV6-3	TRBJ2-3	NA	NA	TGTGCCAGCAGTTACCCGGGCCGGGGGGCCGGAGATACGCAGTATTTT	CASSYPGRGAGDTQYF
15	TRBV5-8	TRBJ1-3	NA	NA	TGTGCCAGCAGCTTGATGAGGGCCTCTGGAAACACCATATATTTT	CASSLMRASGNTIYF
15	TRBV28	TRBJ2-5	TRBD2	NA	TGTGCCAGCAGTTTATCGCTAGCGGCCCGAGAGACCCAGTACTTC	CASSLSLAARETQYF
15	TRBV28	TRBJ1-6	TRBD1	NA	TGTGCCAGCAGCCCCACCCGACAGGGAGGTTCACCCCTCCACTTT	CASSPTRQGGSPLHF
16	TRBV9	TRBJ2-2	TRBD2	NA	TGTGCCAGCAGCCCCCGCCTAGCGGGAGTTCACGGGGAGCTGTTTTTT	CASSPRLAGVHGELFF
14	TRBV7-2	TRBJ1-1	TRBD1	NA	TGTGCCAGCAGCATTCCCACAGGGGGCACTGAAGCTTTCTTT	CASSIPTGGTEAFF
11	TRBV10-3	TRBJ2-1	NA	NA	TGTGCCATCATGAGGTACAATGAGCAGTTCTTC	CAIMRYNEQFF
11	TRBV28	TRBJ1-4	NA	few	TGTGCCACCGAGACAGTCGAAAAACTGTTTTTT	CATETVEKLFF
14	TRBV7-9	TRBJ1-2	TRBD1	NA	TGTGCCAGCAGCTTAAGGGGACAGGGGGATGGCTACACCTTC	CASSLRGQGDGYTF
14	TRBV6-5	TRBJ1-1	TRBD1	NA	TGTGCCAGCAGTCCGGGACAGACAAACACTGAAGCTTTCTTT	CASSPGQTNTEAFF
14	TRBV19	TRBJ1-5	TRBD1	NA	TGTGCCAGTAGTTCCACAGGGGGCCCTCAGCCCCAGCATTTT	CASSSTGGPQPQHF
13	TRBV6-5	TRBJ2-1	NA	NA	TGTGCCAGCAGTTCCGACAGGCCCAATGAGCAGTTCTTC	CASSSDRPNEQFF
16	TRBV15	TRBJ2-7	TRBD2	NA	TGTGCCACCAGCAGAGTCCCGCGGGAGCGAACCTACGAGCAGTACTTC	CATSRVPRERTYEQYF
12	TRBV7-2	TRBJ2-7	NA	many	TGTGCCAGCAGCTCAATCACTTGGGAGCAGTACTTC	CASSSITWEQYF
17	TRBV14	TRBJ2-4	NA	NA	TGTGCCAGCAGCCAAGTTTACGCAGGGGAAGCCAAAAACATTCAGTACTTC	CASSQVYAGEAKNIQYF
14	TRBV7-9	TRBJ1-1	TRBD1	NA	TGTGCCAGCAGCTGGGGACAGGGGGGGACTGAAGCTTTCTTT	CASSWGQGGTEAFF
13	TRBV5-1	TRBJ2-7	TRBD2	NA	TGCGCCAGCACGCGGGAGGGCCGGGGCGAGCAGTACTTC	CASTREGRGEQYF
16	TRBV7-2	TRBJ2-5	TRBD2	NA	TGTGCCAGCAGCTTAGCCCCATTAGCGGGAGAAGAGACCCAGTACTTC	CASSLAPLAGEETQYF
16	TRBV6-2/TRBV6-3	TRBJ2-7	NA	NA	TGTGCCAGCAGTTTCCAGACAATAGCGCCATCCTACGAGCAGTACTTC	CASSFQTIAPSYEQYF
12	TRBV19	TRBJ2-4	NA	NA	TGTGCCAGCCTGTCTCCGGGAAACATTCAGTACTTC	CASLSPGNIQYF
12	TRBV29-1	TRBJ1-1	TRBD1	NA	TGCAGCGCCGGGACAGTGAACACTGAAGCTTTCTTT	CSAGTVNTEAFF